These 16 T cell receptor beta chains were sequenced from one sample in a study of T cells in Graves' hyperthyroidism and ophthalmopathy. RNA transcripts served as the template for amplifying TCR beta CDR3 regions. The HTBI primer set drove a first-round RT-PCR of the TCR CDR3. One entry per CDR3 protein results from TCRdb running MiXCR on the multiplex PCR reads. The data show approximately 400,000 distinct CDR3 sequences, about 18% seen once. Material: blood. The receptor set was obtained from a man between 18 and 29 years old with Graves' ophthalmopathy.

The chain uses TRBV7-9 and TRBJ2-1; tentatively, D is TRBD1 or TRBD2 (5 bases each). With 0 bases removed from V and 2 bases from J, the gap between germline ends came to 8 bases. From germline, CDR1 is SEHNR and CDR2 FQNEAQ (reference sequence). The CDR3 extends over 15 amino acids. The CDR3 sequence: CASSLAGDPYNEQFF. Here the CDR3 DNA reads TGTGCCAGCAGCTTAGCGGGGGATCCCTACAATGAGCAGTTCTTC.

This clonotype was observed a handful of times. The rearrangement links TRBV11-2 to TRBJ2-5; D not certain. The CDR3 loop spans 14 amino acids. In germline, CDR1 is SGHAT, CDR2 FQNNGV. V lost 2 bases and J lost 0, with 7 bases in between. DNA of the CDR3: TGTGCCAGCAGCTTAACGGCCCACCAAGAGACCCAGTACTTC. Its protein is CASSLTAHQETQYF.

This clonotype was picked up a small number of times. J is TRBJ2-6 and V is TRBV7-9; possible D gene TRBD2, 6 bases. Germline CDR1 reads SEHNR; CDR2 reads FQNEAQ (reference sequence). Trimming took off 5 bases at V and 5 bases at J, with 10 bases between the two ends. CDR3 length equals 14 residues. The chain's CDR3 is CASSPGLRANVLTF. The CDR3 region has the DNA TGTGCCAGCAGCCCGGGACTTAGGGCCAACGTCCTGACTTTC.

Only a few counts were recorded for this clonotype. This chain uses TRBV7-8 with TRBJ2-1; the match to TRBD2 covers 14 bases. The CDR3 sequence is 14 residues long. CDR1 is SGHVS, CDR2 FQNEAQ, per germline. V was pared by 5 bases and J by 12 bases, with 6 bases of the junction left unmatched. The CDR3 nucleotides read TGTGCCAGCAGCATGACTAGCGGGGGGGCGGGGCAGTTCTTC. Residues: CASSMTSGGAGQFF.

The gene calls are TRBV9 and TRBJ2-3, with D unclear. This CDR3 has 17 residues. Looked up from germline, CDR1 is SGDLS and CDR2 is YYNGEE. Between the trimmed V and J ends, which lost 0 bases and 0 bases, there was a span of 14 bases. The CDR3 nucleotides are TGTGCCAGCAGCGTAGCTCGAGGCAGCCCTAGCACAGATACGCAGTATTTT. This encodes CASSVARGSPSTDTQYF.

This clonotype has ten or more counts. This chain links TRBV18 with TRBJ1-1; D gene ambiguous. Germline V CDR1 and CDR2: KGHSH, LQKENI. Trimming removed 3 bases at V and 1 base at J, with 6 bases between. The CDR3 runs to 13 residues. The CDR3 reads CASSPLENTEAFF. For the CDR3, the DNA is TGTGCCAGCTCACCGCTCGAGAACACTGAAGCTTTCTTT.

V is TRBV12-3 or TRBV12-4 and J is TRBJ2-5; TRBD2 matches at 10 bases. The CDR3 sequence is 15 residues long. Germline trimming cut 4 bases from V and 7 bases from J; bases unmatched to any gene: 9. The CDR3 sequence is CASSSQREGLGTQYF. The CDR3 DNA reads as TGTGCCAGCAGTTCCCAGCGGGAGGGCCTGGGGACCCAGTACTTC.

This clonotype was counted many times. The CDR3 reads CASSLTGEVPYSNQPQHF. The CDR3 DNA reads as TGTGCCAGCAGCCTTACCGGGGAGGTCCCCTATAGCAATCAGCCCCAGCATTTT. V is TRBV12-3 or TRBV12-4 and J is TRBJ1-5; D is unresolved. V gave up 6 bases and J gave up 0 bases, with 21 bases separating them. This CDR3 contains 18 residues.

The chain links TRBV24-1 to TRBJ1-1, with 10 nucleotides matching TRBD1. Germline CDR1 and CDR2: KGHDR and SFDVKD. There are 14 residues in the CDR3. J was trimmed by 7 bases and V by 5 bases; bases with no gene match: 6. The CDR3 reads CATSVGQGVDEAFF. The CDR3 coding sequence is TGTGCCACCAGTGTAGGACAGGGGGTAGATGAAGCTTTCTTT.

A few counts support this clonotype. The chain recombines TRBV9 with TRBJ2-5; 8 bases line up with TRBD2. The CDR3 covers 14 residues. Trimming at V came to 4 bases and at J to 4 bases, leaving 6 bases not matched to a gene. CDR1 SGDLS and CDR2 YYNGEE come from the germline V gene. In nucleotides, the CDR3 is TGTGCCAGCAGCCCGCGGGGGGATGTAGAGACCCAGTACTTC. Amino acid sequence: CASSPRGDVETQYF.

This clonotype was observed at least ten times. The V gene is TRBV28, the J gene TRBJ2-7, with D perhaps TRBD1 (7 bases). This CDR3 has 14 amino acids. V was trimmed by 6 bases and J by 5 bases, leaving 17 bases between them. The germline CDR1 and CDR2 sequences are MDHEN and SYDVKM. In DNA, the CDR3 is TGTGCCAGCAGCCGTATCGACAGGGAGGACGAGCAGTACTTC. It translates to CASSRIDREDEQYF.

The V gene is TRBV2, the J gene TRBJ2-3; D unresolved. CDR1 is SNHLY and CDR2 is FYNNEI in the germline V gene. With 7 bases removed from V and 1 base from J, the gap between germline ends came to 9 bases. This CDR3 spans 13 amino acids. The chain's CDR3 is CASITYGTDTQYF. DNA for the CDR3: TGTGCCAGCATTACTTATGGCACAGATACGCAGTATTTT. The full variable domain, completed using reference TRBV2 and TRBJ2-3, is EPEVTQTPSHQVTQMGQEVILRCVPISNHLYFYWYRQILGQKVEFLVSFYNNEISEKSEIFDDQFSVERPDGSNFTLKIRSTKLEDSAMYFCASITYGTDTQYFGPGTRLTVL.

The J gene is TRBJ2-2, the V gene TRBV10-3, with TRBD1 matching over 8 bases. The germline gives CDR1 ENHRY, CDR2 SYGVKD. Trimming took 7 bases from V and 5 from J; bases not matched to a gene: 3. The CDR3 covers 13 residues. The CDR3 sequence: CAINQGATGELFF. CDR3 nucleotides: TGTGCCATCAATCAGGGGGCGACCGGGGAGCTGTTTTTT.

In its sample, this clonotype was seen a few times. CDR3 nucleotide sequence: TGTGCCACCAGCGGGAGTGAGGGGCCCCAAGAGACCCAGTACTTC. The encoded protein is CATSGSEGPQETQYF. This chain connects TRBV15 to TRBJ2-5, with D perhaps given as TRBD1 or TRBD2 (5 bases each). Trimming left V 5 bases short and J 1 base short, with 14 bases between. Germline assignment: CDR1 LNHNV and CDR2 YYDKDF (reference sequence). This CDR3 comprises 15 residues.

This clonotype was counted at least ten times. CDR3 DNA: TGCGCCAGCAGCTTGGGTGGCGGCCGGGGGGAGCCCCAGCATTTT. Protein product: CASSLGGGRGEPQHF. The V and J genes are TRBV5-1 and TRBJ1-5; tentative D call: TRBD1 (5 bases). The CDR3 has 15 residues. With 0 bases removed from V and 8 bases from J, the gap between germline ends came to 15 bases. Germline-derived CDR1 and CDR2 are SGHRS and YFSETQ. Filled out from reference TRBV5-1 and TRBJ1-5, the complete variable domain reads KAGVTQTPRYLIKTRGQQVTLSCSPISGHRSVSWYQQTPGQGLQFLFEYFSETQRNKGNFPGRFSGRQFSNSRSEMNVSTLELGDSALYLCASSLGGGRGEPQHFGDGTRLSIL.

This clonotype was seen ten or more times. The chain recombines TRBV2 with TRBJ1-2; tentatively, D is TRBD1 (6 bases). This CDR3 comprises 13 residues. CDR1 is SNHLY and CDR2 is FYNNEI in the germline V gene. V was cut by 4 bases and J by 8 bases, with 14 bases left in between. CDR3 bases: TGTGCCAGCAGTGTAACAGGGTCAGGCGGCTACACCTTC. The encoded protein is CASSVTGSGGYTF.